This T cell receptor (beta chain) was profiled in a study of STAT5B mutations in CD4+ large granular lymphocyte leukemia. The CDR3 length is 14 residues. CDR1 and CDR2 from the germline V gene are SGHTA and FQGNSA. Deletions cut 3 bases from V and 5 bases from J, with 12 bases between. Sequencing used immunoSEQ multiplex PCR; TCRdb keeps in-frame clones, though not all of them. Among about 32,000 clones, approximately 86% were seen once, and the ten largest hold less than 4.5%. This sequence was found in a human donor in good health. The chain is built from TRBV7-2 and TRBJ2-3; D gene uncertain. The source material was CD4+ T cells from blood buffy coats. CDR3 sequence reads: CASSFSKRGDTQYF. The CDR3 DNA follows: TGTGCCAGCAGCTTCTCAAAGCGCGGAGATACGCAGTATTTT. The entire variable domain, with the rest obtained from reference TRBV7-2 and TRBJ2-3, is as follows: GAGVSQSPSNKVTEKGKDVELRCDPISGHTALYWYRQSLGQGLEFLIYFQGNSAPDKSGLPSDRFSAERTGGSVSTLTIQRTQQEDSAVYLCASSFSKRGDTQYFGPGTRLTVL.